The following is a T cell receptor beta chain sequence with its context. This sample is drawn from a study of shared clonotypes between healthy human individuals. The CDR3 has 18 residues. Between the trimmed V and J ends, which lost 0 bases and 1 base, there was a span of 18 bases. The V gene's germline CDR1 is SGHNT and CDR2 YYREEE (reference sequence). It was CD45RO-negative cells, positively selected for CCR7, that made up naive CD8 cells, with terminally differentiated effector memory CD45RA+ cells excluded. The data were produced by immunoSEQ multiplex PCR, yet TCRdb's version contains in-frame clones alone and is incomplete. The sample contains over 2 million clones, about 95% of which appear only once.

The specimen was naive CD8+ T cells sorted from blood. V usage is TRBV5-4 and J usage is TRBJ2-3; weak D call: TRBD2 (6 bases). The receptor's source is a man aged 18 to 29 in good health. The CDR3 DNA is TGTGCCAGCAGCTTGGAGTACAGAACCCCTAGCGGCACAGATACGCAGTATTTT. Residues: CASSLEYRTPSGTDTQYF. The full variable domain, rest sourced from reference TRBV5-4 and TRBJ2-3, is ETGVTQSPTHLIKTRGQQVTLRCSSQSGHNTVSWYQQALGQGPQFIFQYYREEENGRGNFPPRFSGLQFPNYSSELNVNALELDDSALYLCASSLEYRTPSGTDTQYFGPGTRLTVL.